The rows below give T cell receptor beta chains drawn from one sample of a study of blood T cell repertoires in COVID-19. Produced via immunoSEQ multiplex PCR; TCRdb's table is partial and in-frame only. The profile shows just under 55,000 clones, just over 90% of them singletons. The material sequenced was peripheral blood. Receptors were obtained from a woman aged 40 to 50 with active COVID-19. Both conserved end residues are part of each CDR3. D genes are given only for firm matches. For some rows the clone size is stated as once, few or many, or as a class when expanded; others skip it.

CDR3	DNA	V	J	D	size
CASSLWGQSTEAFF	TGTGCCAGCAGCTTATGGGGGCAGAGCACTGAAGCTTTCTTT	TRBV11-1	TRBJ1-1	.	.
CASSDIAGEETQYF	TGTGCCAGCAGTGACATAGCGGGGGAAGAGACCCAGTACTTC	TRBV6-2/TRBV6-3	TRBJ2-5	TRBD2	.
CASSSTTGDRPYEQYF	TGTGCCAGCAGCTCGACGACAGGAGATCGGCCCTACGAGCAGTACTTC	TRBV7-3	TRBJ2-7	.	.
CASSEVSGLAAYSYNEQFF	TGTGCCAGCAGTGAAGTATCGGGACTAGCGGCCTACTCCTACAATGAGCAGTTCTTC	TRBV2	TRBJ2-1	TRBD2	.
CAISDAGLRNEQYF	TGTGCCATCAGTGACGCGGGGTTAAGGAACGAGCAGTACTTC	TRBV10-3	TRBJ2-7	.	.
CASSLDQRIYGYTF	TGTGCCAGCAGCCTTGATCAGCGGATCTATGGCTACACCTTC	TRBV3-1/TRBV3-2	TRBJ1-2	.	.
CASSLLAGGSNEQFF	TGTGCCAGCAGCTTATTAGCGGGGGGGTCCAATGAGCAGTTCTTC	TRBV7-9	TRBJ2-1	TRBD2	.
CASSETGFNQPQHF	TGTGCCAGCAGCGAGACAGGATTCAATCAGCCCCAGCATTTT	TRBV2	TRBJ1-5	.	.
CASSQEESDNSPLHF	TGTGCCAGCAGCCAGGAGGAATCGGATAATTCACCCCTCCACTTT	TRBV3-1/TRBV3-2	TRBJ1-6	.	.
CASTFTGTGGFHEQFF	TGTGCCAGCACTTTCACCGGGACAGGGGGCTTCCATGAGCAGTTCTTC	TRBV2	TRBJ2-1	TRBD1	.
CASSQEGLNQETQYF	TGCGCCAGCAGCCAAGAAGGACTAAACCAAGAGACCCAGTACTTC	TRBV4-1	TRBJ2-5	.	once
CASTLDYLGQYF	TGTGCCAGCACCCTGGACTATCTCGGGCAGTATTTT	TRBV6-5	TRBJ2-3	.	.
CASSHTNNLGQFF	TGCGCCAGCAGCCACACTAACAATCTAGGGCAGTTCTTC	TRBV4-1	TRBJ2-1	.	.
CASSPPIEGQRNYGYTF	TGTGCCAGCAGCCCCCCGATCGAGGGACAGAGGAACTATGGCTACACCTTC	TRBV4-2	TRBJ1-2	TRBD1	.
CASSVLRQKTYGYTF	TGTGCCAGCAGTGTTTTGAGACAGAAGACCTATGGCTACACCTTC	TRBV2	TRBJ1-2	.	.
CASSDRGQPGRSSYNSPLHF	TGTGCCAGCAGTGATAGGGGCCAGCCCGGACGGAGCTCCTATAATTCACCCCTCCACTTT	TRBV2	TRBJ1-6	.	.
CASSVGLAWGEQYF	TGTGCCAGCAGCGTAGGTCTAGCTTGGGGCGAGCAGTACTTC	TRBV9	TRBJ2-7	.	.
CASSDSQIAKNIQYF	TGTGCCAGCAGCGACTCCCAGATAGCCAAAAACATTCAGTACTTC	TRBV5-6	TRBJ2-4	.	.
CASSSPGQGAGEQYF	TGTGCCAGCAGTTCCCCGGGACAGGGGGCAGGGGAGCAGTACTTC	TRBV28	TRBJ2-7	TRBD1	.
CASSLGAGTGELFF	TGCGCCAGCAGCTTGGGTGCCGGCACCGGGGAGCTGTTTTTT	TRBV5-1	TRBJ2-2	.	.
CSVDRGPTNEQFF	TGCAGCGTTGACAGGGGACCTACAAATGAGCAGTTCTTC	TRBV29-1	TRBJ2-1	.	.
CASSQLVGGLAGDTQYF	TGTGCCAGCAGCCAACTCGTAGGGGGCCTAGCTGGAGATACGCAGTATTTT	TRBV3-1/TRBV3-2	TRBJ2-3	TRBD1	.
CASSAGDEQFF	TGTGCCAGTAGCGCGGGGGATGAGCAGTTCTTC	TRBV19	TRBJ2-1	TRBD2	.
CASTLQGDRDLYGYTF	TGTGCCAGCACCCTTCAAGGGGACAGAGACCTCTATGGCTACACCTTC	TRBV5-6	TRBJ1-2	TRBD1	.
CASSQMAKQYF	TGTGCCAGCAGCCAAATGGCAAAGCAGTACTTC	TRBV7-2	TRBJ2-7	.	few
CASSKLAGGTDTQYF	TGTGCCAGCAGCAAATTAGCGGGGGGGACAGATACGCAGTATTTT	TRBV7-6	TRBJ2-3	TRBD2	few
CASSLETATYGYTF	TGTGCCAGCAGCTTAGAGACAGCGACCTATGGCTACACCTTC	TRBV7-8	TRBJ1-2	.	.
CASSGGGADTQYF	TGTGCCAGCAGCGGGGGGGGCGCAGATACGCAGTATTTT	TRBV9	TRBJ2-3	.	.
CASSLGRVRDTEAFF	TGTGCCAGCAGCTTAGGCAGGGTCCGCGACACTGAAGCTTTCTTT	TRBV7-8	TRBJ1-1	.	.
CASSSYDRGQETQYF	TGTGCCAGCAGCTCATACGACAGGGGCCAAGAGACCCAGTACTTC	TRBV7-9	TRBJ2-5	TRBD1	large
CASSLVDSGANVLTF	TGTGCCAGCAGCTTAGTAGACTCTGGGGCCAACGTCCTGACTTTC	TRBV7-9	TRBJ2-6	.	.
CASSYFGTGEYEQYF	TGCGCCAGCAGCTATTTCGGGACAGGGGAGTACGAGCAGTACTTC	TRBV5-1	TRBJ2-7	TRBD1	once
CASSLGLRDTQYF	TGTGCCAGCAGCCTGGGACTCCGGGACACCCAGTACTTC	TRBV11-3	TRBJ2-5	.	.
CASSLKVRGEAFF	TGTGCCAGCAGTTTAAAAGTCAGGGGGGAAGCTTTCTTT	TRBV12-3/TRBV12-4	TRBJ1-1	TRBD1	.
CASSLVPSGTDTQYF	TGTGCCAGCAGCCTTGTCCCCTCGGGCACAGATACGCAGTATTTT	TRBV3-1/TRBV3-2	TRBJ2-3	.	.
CASSLQGAGNYEQYF	TGCGCCAGCAGCTTACAGGGGGCTGGCAACTACGAGCAGTACTTC	TRBV5-1	TRBJ2-7	TRBD1	.
CASSPGTSSYGYTF	TGTGCCAGCTCACCCGGGACATCTTCCTATGGCTACACCTTC	TRBV18	TRBJ1-2	.	.
CASSLTTGNYGYTF	TGCGCCAGCAGCTTAACGACTGGTAACTATGGCTACACCTTC	TRBV5-1	TRBJ1-2	.	.
CASSAGLAGAEQFF	TGTGCCAGCAGCGCCGGACTAGCGGGGGCCGAGCAGTTCTTC	TRBV11-2	TRBJ2-1	TRBD2	.
CAISAPTGANTGELFF	TGTGCCATCAGTGCCCCGACAGGGGCGAACACCGGGGAGCTGTTTTTT	TRBV10-3	TRBJ2-2	TRBD1	.
CASSLTGDSYEQYF	TGTGCCAGCAGCTTAACGGGAGATTCCTACGAGCAGTACTTC	TRBV7-9	TRBJ2-7	.	few
CASSQFETGSWSYEQYF	TGCGCCAGCAGTCAGTTCGAAACAGGGAGTTGGTCCTACGAGCAGTACTTC	TRBV23-1	TRBJ2-7	.	.
CASSTWDRVNEQFF	TGTGCCAGTAGTACCTGGGACAGGGTCAATGAGCAGTTCTTC	TRBV19	TRBJ2-1	TRBD1	.
CASSAGTGSDQPQHF	TGTGCCAGCAGCGCTGGGACAGGAAGCGATCAGCCCCAGCATTTT	TRBV9	TRBJ1-5	TRBD1	.
CASSTAPEETQYF	TGCGCCAGCAGTACTGCCCCCGAAGAGACCCAGTACTTC	TRBV5-1	TRBJ2-5	.	.
CASSIRQGILYTF	TGTGCCAGTAGTATCAGACAGGGCATCCTCTACACCTTC	TRBV19	TRBJ1-2	TRBD1	.
CASSLNGRGIETQYF	TGTGCCAGCAGCTTAAACGGCAGGGGCATAGAGACCCAGTACTTC	TRBV7-3	TRBJ2-5	.	.
CASSVAFTSATSGANVLTF	TGTGCCAGCAGCGTAGCTTTTACTAGCGCGACCTCTGGGGCCAACGTCCTGACTTTC	TRBV9	TRBJ2-6	TRBD2	.
CASSQAADSPLHF	TGTGCCAGCAGCCAAGCTGCGGATTCACCCCTCCACTTT	TRBV3-1/TRBV3-2	TRBJ1-6	.	.
CASSSDFSGANVLTF	TGTGCCAGCAGCTCGGACTTTTCTGGGGCCAACGTCCTGACTTTC	TRBV9	TRBJ2-6	.	.
CASTPPGNDGYTF	TGCGCCAGCACTCCCCCGGGTAATGATGGCTACACCTTC	TRBV5-1	TRBJ1-2	.	.
CASRSGFGGKKNEQFF	TGTGCCAGCCGTAGTGGGTTCGGGGGGAAAAAGAATGAGCAGTTCTTC	TRBV7-8	TRBJ2-1	TRBD2	few
CSARQGLLQNEAFF	TGCAGCGCCCGACAGGGACTCCTTCAAAATGAAGCTTTCTTT	TRBV29-1	TRBJ1-1	TRBD1	.
CASQGGRYSNYGYTF	TGTGCCAGCCAGGGGGGCAGATATTCTAACTATGGCTACACCTTC	TRBV7-9	TRBJ1-2	TRBD1	.